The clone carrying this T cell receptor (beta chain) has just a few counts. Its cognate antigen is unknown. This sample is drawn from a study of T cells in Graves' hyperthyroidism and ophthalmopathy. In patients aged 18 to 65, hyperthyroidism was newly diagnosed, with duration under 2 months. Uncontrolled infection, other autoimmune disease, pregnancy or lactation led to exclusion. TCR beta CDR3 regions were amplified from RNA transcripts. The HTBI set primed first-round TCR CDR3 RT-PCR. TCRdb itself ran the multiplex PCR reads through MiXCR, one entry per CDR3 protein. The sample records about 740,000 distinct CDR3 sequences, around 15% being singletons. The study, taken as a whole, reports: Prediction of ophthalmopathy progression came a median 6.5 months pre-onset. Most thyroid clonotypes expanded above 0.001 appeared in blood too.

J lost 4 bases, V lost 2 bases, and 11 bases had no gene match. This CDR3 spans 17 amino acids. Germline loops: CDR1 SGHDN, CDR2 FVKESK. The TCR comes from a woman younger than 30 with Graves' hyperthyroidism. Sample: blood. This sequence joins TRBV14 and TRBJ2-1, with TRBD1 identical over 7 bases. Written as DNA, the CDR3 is TGTGCCAGCAGCCAACTAAGGATACCGGGACAGTACAATGAGCAGTTCTTC. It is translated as CASSQLRIPGQYNEQFF.